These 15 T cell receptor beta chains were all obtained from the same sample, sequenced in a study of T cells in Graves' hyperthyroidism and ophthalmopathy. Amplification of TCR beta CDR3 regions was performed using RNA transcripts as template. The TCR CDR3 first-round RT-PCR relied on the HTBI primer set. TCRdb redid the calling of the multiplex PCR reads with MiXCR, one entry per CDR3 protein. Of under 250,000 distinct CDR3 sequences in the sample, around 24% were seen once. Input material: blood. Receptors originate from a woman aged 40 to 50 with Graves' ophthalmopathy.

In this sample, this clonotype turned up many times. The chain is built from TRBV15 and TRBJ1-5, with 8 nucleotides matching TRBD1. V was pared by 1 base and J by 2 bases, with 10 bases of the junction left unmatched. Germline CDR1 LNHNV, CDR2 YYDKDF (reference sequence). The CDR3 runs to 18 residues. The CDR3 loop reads CATSRVGTGPFGNQPQHF. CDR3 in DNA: TGTGCCACCAGCAGAGTGGGGACAGGCCCTTTTGGCAATCAGCCCCAGCATTTT.

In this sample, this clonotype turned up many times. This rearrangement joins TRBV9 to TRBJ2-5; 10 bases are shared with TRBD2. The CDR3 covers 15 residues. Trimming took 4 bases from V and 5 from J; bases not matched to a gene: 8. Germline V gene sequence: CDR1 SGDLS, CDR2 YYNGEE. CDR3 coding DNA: TGTGCCAGCAGCCGAAGTCAGCGGGAGGGCGAGACCCAGTACTTC. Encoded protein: CASSRSQREGETQYF.

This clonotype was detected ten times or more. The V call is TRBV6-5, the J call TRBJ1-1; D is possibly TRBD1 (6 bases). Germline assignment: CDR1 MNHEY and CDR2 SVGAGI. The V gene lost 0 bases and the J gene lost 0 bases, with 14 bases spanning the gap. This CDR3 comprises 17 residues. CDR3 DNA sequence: TGTGCCAGCAGTTACTCGATCGCAGGACAGATGAACACTGAAGCTTTCTTT. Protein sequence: CASSYSIAGQMNTEAFF.

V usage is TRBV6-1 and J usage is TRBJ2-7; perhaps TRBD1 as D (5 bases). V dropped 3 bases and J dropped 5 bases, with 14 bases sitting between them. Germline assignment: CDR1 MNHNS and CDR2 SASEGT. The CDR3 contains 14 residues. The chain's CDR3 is CASSDRAGLHEQYF. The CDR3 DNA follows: TGTGCCAGCAGTGACAGGGCCGGCTTACACGAGCAGTACTTC.

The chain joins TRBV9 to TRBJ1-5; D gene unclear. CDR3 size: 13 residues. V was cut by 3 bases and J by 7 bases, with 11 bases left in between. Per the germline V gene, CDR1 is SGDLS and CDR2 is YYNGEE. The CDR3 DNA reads TGTGCCAGCAGCGCCCAACCGGGCCAGCCCCAGCATTTT. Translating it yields CASSAQPGQPQHF.

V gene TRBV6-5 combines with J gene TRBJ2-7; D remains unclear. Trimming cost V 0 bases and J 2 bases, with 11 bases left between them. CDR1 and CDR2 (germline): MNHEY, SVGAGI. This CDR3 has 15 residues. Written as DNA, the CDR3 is TGTGCCAGCAGTTACTCGGTGACTCGCACCTACGAGCAGTACTTC. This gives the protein CASSYSVTRTYEQYF.

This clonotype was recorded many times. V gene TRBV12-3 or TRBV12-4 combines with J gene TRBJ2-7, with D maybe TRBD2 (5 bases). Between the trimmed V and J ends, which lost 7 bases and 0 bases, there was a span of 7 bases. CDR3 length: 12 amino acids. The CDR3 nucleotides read TGTGCCAGCACCCGGGACTCCTACGAGCAGTACTTC. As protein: CASTRDSYEQYF.

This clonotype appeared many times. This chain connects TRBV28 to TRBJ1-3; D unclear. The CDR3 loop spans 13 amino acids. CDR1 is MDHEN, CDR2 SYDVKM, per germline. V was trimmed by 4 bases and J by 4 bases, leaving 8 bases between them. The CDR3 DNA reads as TGTGCCAGCAGTTCACCCGGGGGAAACACCATATATTTT. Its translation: CASSSPGGNTIYF. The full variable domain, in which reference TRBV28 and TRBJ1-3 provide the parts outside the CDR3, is DVKVTQSSRYLVKRTGEKVFLECVQDMDHENMFWYRQDPGLGLRLIYFSYDVKMKEKGDIPEGYSVSREKKERFSLILESASTNQTSMYLCASSSPGGNTIYFGEGSWLTVV.

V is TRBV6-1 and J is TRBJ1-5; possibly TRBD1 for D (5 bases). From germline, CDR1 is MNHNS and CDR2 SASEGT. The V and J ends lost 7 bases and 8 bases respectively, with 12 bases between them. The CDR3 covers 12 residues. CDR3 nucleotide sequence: TGTGCCAGCACGGCCCCGGGGGAGCCCCAGCATTTT. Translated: CASTAPGEPQHF.

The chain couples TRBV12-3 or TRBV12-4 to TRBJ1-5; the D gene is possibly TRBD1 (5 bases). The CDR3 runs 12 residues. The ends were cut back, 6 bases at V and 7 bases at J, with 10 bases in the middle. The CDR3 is CASSTREQPQHF. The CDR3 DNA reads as TGTGCCAGCAGCACCAGGGAACAGCCCCAGCATTTT.

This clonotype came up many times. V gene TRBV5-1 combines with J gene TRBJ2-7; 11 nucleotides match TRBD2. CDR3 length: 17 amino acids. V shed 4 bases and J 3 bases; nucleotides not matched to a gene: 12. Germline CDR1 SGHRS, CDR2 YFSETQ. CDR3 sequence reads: CASSTRPRLAGSYEQYF. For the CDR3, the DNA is TGCGCCAGCAGCACCAGACCCCGACTAGCGGGAAGCTACGAGCAGTACTTC.

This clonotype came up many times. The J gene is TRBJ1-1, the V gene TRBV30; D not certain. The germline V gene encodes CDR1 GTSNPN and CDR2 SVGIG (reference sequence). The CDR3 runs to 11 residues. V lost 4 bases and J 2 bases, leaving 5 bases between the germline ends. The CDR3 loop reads CAWIFNTEAFF. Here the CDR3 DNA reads TGTGCCTGGATATTTAACACTGAAGCTTTCTTT.

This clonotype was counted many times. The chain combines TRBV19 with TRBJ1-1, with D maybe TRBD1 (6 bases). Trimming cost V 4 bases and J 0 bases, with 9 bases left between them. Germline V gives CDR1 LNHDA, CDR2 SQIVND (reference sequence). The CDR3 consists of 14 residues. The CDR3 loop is CASSTRGVNTEAFF. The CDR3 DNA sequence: TGTGCCAGTAGTACCAGGGGAGTGAACACTGAAGCTTTCTTT.

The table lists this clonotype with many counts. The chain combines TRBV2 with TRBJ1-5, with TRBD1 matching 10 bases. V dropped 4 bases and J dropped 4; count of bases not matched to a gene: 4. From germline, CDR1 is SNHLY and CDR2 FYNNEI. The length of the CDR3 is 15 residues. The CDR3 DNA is TGTGCCAGCAGTGGCGGACAGGGGGAAAATCAGCCCCAGCATTTT. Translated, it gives CASSGGQGENQPQHF.

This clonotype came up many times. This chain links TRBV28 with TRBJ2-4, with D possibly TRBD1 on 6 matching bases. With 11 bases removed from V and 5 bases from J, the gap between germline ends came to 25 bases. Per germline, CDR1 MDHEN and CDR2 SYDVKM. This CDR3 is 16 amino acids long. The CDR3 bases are TGTGCCGCACGAGACAGGTCCCCAAGGGTCGAAAACATTCAGTACTTC. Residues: CAARDRSPRVENIQYF.